Reported below is one TCR beta chain. This clonotype was recorded many times. This clone's antigen is unknown. Base qualities are missing; no much larger clone stands one base away. Libraries of naive CD8 T cells were built from anywhere between about 17,000 and 1,000,000 sorted cells, with 10%, 30% or 50% of the purified RNA used. Naive CD8 T cells, defined as CD8+CD4-CCR7+CD45RA+, were FACS-sorted into RLT Plus buffer on a BD FACSAria II. To test detection sensitivity, Jurkat RNA equal to fewer than 13 TCR copies was added to samples of about 19,000-1,100,000 naive CD8 T cells. CD8 T cells were enriched using RosetteSep CD8+ T Cell Enrichment Cocktail and Ficoll-Paque, and the enriched cells then underwent ACK red cell lysis. The sample comes from a study of molecular identifiers for immune sequencing clone quantification (dated by TCRdb to 2016 to 2019). Describing the broader study: In a replicate experiment, RNA from 20,000 or 100,000 naive CD8 T cells was split into five aliquots, four of which were sequenced. The study was a methods study using CD8 T cells to benchmark molecular-identifier clustering-based TCR repertoire sequencing (MIDCIRS) and TCR RNA copy counting. Results the study describes overall, beyond this receptor: The naive libraries included spiked-in Jurkat TCR RNA (roughly 11 copies' worth), and this RNA is not part of the donor repertoire. When barcode sub-clustering was omitted, TCR diversity was inflated by chimeric consensus sequences, with chimeras reaching as high as 47%. The sizes of highly expanded clones could end up underestimated when identical TCR molecules share a barcode. About 3.1 recovered TCR RNA copies per cell were obtained by modeling, versus about 9 by digital PCR, implying a capture efficiency of 25% to 30%. Spiked-in Jurkat TCR RNA equal to a single cell's worth was reported to be detectable even within one million naive CD8 T cells. In CMV-specific effector cells, over 99% of molecules were held by clones above 20 RNA copies, whereas under 1% of molecules were held by such clones in naive cells.

Library generation was performed with PCR. The instrument was a NextSeq 500. Bulk TCR libraries were generated as previously described, with the TCR primers listed in Table S5 used. Total RNA was purified with the Qiagen AllPrep DNA/RNA kit. Reads from multiple sequencing runs of the same library were pooled before analysis. In the authors' own workflow: Reads were retained only if the reads had an exact TCR constant sequence, and the retained reads were trimmed to 150 nt and grouped according to their 12-nt molecular barcodes. Reads inside each barcode group were sub-clustered using a 15% Levenshtein threshold, and a quality-weighted consensus sequence was constructed for each RNA molecule. Non-functional sequences were discarded, and so were lower-count sequences lying one edit away from another sequence. Based on fitting two negative binomial distributions, any barcode sub-cluster with under 20% of the maximum read count was discarded. The public sequencing data were trimmed at Q25 with fastp and processed into clonotypes with MiXCR by TCRdb, which kept only in-frame beta chains. When rows share a CDR3 protein, they turn into one entry using the most common DNA and genes. TCRdb's processing, not the authors' own work, is the source of the V and J calls. The sample table records a few hundred thousand distinct CDR3 sequences; roughly 24% of these occur just once. Together, the top ten hold around 0.7% of the sample.

The source of this sequence is a human donor in good health. Some libraries in this study had Jurkat cell RNA spiked in. Material for sequencing was naive CD8+ T cells from blood, with Jurkat cell RNA spiked in. The cell subset or site label here, explained by the study, means: FACS-sorted CD8+CD4-CCR7+CD45RA+ naive T cells.

The nucleotide sequence reads TGTGCCAGTAATACAGGCAGCTACACTGAAGCTTTCTTT. Translated, this is CASNTGSYTEAFF. The sequence joins TRBV5-6 to TRBJ1-1; the D gene is perhaps TRBD1, from 5 matching bases. Cut back by 8 bases and 3 bases, the V and J ends lie 14 bases apart. The CDR3 covers 13 residues, taking in both the cysteine and the phenylalanine. This entry keeps only the CDR3 DNA: 39 bases, framed from base 1. The germline V gene provides CDR1 SGHDT and CDR2 YYEEEE.